The 31 T cell receptor beta chains in this list originate from one sample, sequenced in a study of neoadjuvant anti-PD-1 for oral cavity cancer. Libraries were prepared by immunoSEQ multiplex PCR; TCRdb keeps only in-frame clonotypes and omits some of them. In the table there are 14,000 or so clones, about 68% of which are singletons. Here the sequenced sample was PBMCs, taken before nivolumab (anti-PD-1) treatment. Every receptor here comes from a person between 40 and 85 years old with oral cavity squamous cell carcinoma.

This chain uses TRBV2 with TRBJ1-5, with 10 bases lining up with TRBD1. V gave up 6 bases and J gave up 8 bases; unmatched junction bases: 10. Germline V gene data show CDR1 as SNHLY and CDR2 as FYNNEI. The CDR3 spans 15 residues. The CDR3, as DNA: TGTGCCAGCAGGGCCGAGACAGGGGGCCTAAAGCCCCAGCATTTT. Translated, it gives CASRAETGGLKPQHF.

The chain uses TRBV5-1 and TRBJ1-5; D is undetermined. Trimming left V 0 bases short and J 4 bases short, with 8 bases between. This CDR3 comprises 14 residues. Per the germline V gene, CDR1 is SGHRS and CDR2 is YFSETQ. CDR3 residues: CASSLGYQNQPQHF. CDR3 DNA: TGCGCCAGCAGCTTGGGGTATCAGAATCAGCCCCAGCATTTT.

This clone occurred a few times. V is TRBV5-4 and J is TRBJ1-1, with D uncertain. The CDR3 has 15 residues. From germline, CDR1 is SGHNT and CDR2 YYREEE (reference sequence). Trimming took off 1 base at V and 1 base at J, with 11 bases between the two ends. The CDR3, as DNA: TGTGCCAGCAGCTTGCCGAGTCGTGGGAACACTGAAGCTTTCTTT. Amino acid sequence: CASSLPSRGNTEAFF.

The gene calls are TRBV20-1 and TRBJ1-4; D is unclear. CDR1 is DFQATT and CDR2 is SNEGSKA in the germline V gene (reference sequence). The CDR3 has 11 amino acids. V was trimmed by 1 base and J by 14 bases, leaving 11 bases between them. In DNA form, the CDR3 reads TGCAGTGCTAGAGTAGGCACCGGGCTGTTTTTT. It translates to CSARVGTGLFF.

This chain uses TRBV6-4 with TRBJ2-7; 7 bases agree with TRBD1. CDR1 MRHNA and CDR2 SNTAGT come from the germline V gene. This CDR3 is 14 amino acids long. V trimming: 3 bases; J trimming: 2 bases; junction bases outside the gene matches: 4. The CDR3 here is CASSEKTGPYEQYF. The DNA for the CDR3 is TGTGCCAGCAGTGAAAAGACAGGGCCCTACGAGCAGTACTTC.

In this sample, this clone turned up a few times. The V call is TRBV2, the J call TRBJ2-2; D call uncertain. V shed 2 bases and J shed 4 bases, with 14 bases lying between them. Germline V gene lookup returns CDR1 SNHLY and CDR2 FYNNEI. The CDR3 totals 16 residues. The CDR3 here is CASSELLAASTGELFF. Here the CDR3 DNA reads TGTGCCAGCAGTGAATTACTGGCAGCGTCCACCGGGGAGCTGTTTTTT. Using reference TRBV2 and TRBJ2-2 for the parts outside the CDR3, the full variable domain is EPEVTQTPSHQVTQMGQEVILRCVPISNHLYFYWYRQILGQKVEFLVSFYNNEISEKSEIFDDQFSVERPDGSNFTLKIRSTKLEDSAMYFCASSELLAASTGELFFGEGSRLTVL.

This clone was found a few times. V is TRBV6-4 and J is TRBJ2-3; D is uncertain. V lost 0 bases, J lost 7 bases, and 5 bases lay in between. The CDR3 runs 12 residues. Germline V gene data show CDR1 as MRHNA and CDR2 as SNTAGT. This chain's CDR3 is CASSDSGYTQYF. CDR3 DNA: TGTGCCAGCAGTGACTCGGGGTATACGCAGTATTTT.

V gene TRBV6-5 combines with J gene TRBJ2-7; 13 bases line up with TRBD2. CDR3 length equals 15 residues. The germline V gene encodes CDR1 MNHEY and CDR2 SVGAGI. V shed 5 bases, J shed 4 bases, and the junction held 5 bases outside the gene matches. The CDR3 nucleotides read TGTGCCAGCAGTCCAGGGACTAGCGGGAAATACGAGCAGTACTTC. Protein product: CASSPGTSGKYEQYF.

In its sample, this clone was seen a few times. The chain recombines TRBV5-1 with TRBJ2-3; TRBD1 matches 9 bases. The ends lost 5 bases at V and 3 bases at J; junction bases unmatched: 4. Per the germline V gene, CDR1 is SGHRS and CDR2 is YFSETQ. CDR3 length equals 14 residues. The DNA for the CDR3 is TGCGCCAGCAGTGCACAGGGGGCAACAGATACGCAGTATTTT. Its protein product is CASSAQGATDTQYF.

The V and J genes are TRBV30 and TRBJ1-5; no clear D. The CDR3 loop spans 17 amino acids. Trimming stripped 1 base from V and 0 bases from J, with 16 bases between. CDR1 and CDR2 (germline): GTSNPN, SVGIG (reference sequence). The CDR3 coding sequence is TGTGCCTGGAGTGGGGCGCTGAATACTCATAGCAATCAGCCCCAGCATTTT. Protein: CAWSGALNTHSNQPQHF.

J is TRBJ2-2 and V is TRBV5-1; the D is unclear. The CDR3 sequence is 15 residues long. V lost 4 bases and J lost 4, with 14 bases in between. In germline, CDR1 is SGHRS, CDR2 YFSETQ. The CDR3 DNA reads TGCGCCAGCAGCCCCGGCCTCGATAGCACCGGGGAGCTGTTTTTT. As protein: CASSPGLDSTGELFF.

The chain has TRBV30 and TRBJ1-1; no definite D call. The CDR3 is made up of 15 amino acids. Germline V lookup: CDR1 GTSNPN, CDR2 SVGIG (reference sequence). V was pared by 0 bases and J by 0 bases, with 11 bases between. The CDR3 loop is CAWSVFINMNTEAFF. Here the CDR3 DNA reads TGTGCCTGGAGTGTATTCATAAACATGAACACTGAAGCTTTCTTT.

The V and J genes are TRBV7-2 and TRBJ1-1; no clear D. V shed 1 base and J shed 2 bases, with 8 bases lying between them. CDR1 and CDR2 (germline): SGHTA, FQGNSA. The CDR3 totals 14 residues. CDR3 nucleotide sequence: TGTGCCAGCAGCTTAGGCACGGTTAACACTGAAGCTTTCTTT. This sequence encodes CASSLGTVNTEAFF.

This clone has just a few counts. The chain is built from TRBV7-8 and TRBJ1-2, with D hard to call. V was shortened by 2 bases and J by 5 bases, with 18 bases between the two germline ends. This CDR3 comprises 16 residues. Germline-derived CDR1 and CDR2 are SGHVS and FQNEAQ. CDR3 DNA sequence: TGTGCCAGCAGCTTAAACTGGGGAGGGAAAGGGTATGGCTACACCTTC. This sequence encodes CASSLNWGGKGYGYTF.

This rearrangement joins TRBV19 to TRBJ1-5, with 7 bases that match TRBD1. The trim removed 9 bases at V and 1 base at J, leaving 18 bases unmatched. The CDR3 runs to 18 residues. Germline V CDR1 and CDR2: LNHDA, SQIVND (reference sequence). CDR3 in amino acids: CASKSINPGQKSNQPQHF. For the CDR3, the DNA is TGTGCCAGCAAATCGATTAATCCGGGACAGAAGAGCAATCAGCCCCAGCATTTT. The complete variable domain, with remaining parts taken from reference TRBV19 and TRBJ1-5, reads DGGITQSPKYLFRKEGQNVTLSCEQNLNHDAMYWYRQDPGQGLRLIYYSQIVNDFQKGDIAEGYSVSREKKESFPLTVTSAQKNPTAFYLCASKSINPGQKSNQPQHFGDGTRLSIL.

The chain employs TRBV9 and TRBJ2-7; TRBD2 matches at 14 bases. Germline lookup yields CDR1 SGDLS and CDR2 YYNGEE. After removal of 4 bases from V and 6 bases from J, the junction contained 12 bases not matched to a gene. The CDR3 covers 17 residues. This CDR3 is CASSPSPGTSGSLEQYF. The CDR3 nucleotides are TGTGCCAGCAGCCCCAGTCCCGGGACTAGCGGGAGCCTCGAGCAGTACTTC.

The chain couples TRBV7-9 to TRBJ2-4; D tentatively reads TRBD1 or TRBD2 (5 bases each). Germline CDR1 SEHNR, CDR2 FQNEAQ (reference sequence). There are 13 residues in the CDR3. The V end was cut by 1 base, the J end by 11 bases, with 12 bases between. The CDR3 loop reads CASSLGHGTLQYF. CDR3 sequence (DNA): TGTGCCAGCAGCTTAGGACACGGGACGCTTCAGTACTTC.

The gene calls are TRBV5-1 and TRBJ1-2; D not resolved. Germline-derived CDR1 and CDR2 are SGHRS and YFSETQ. V shed 2 bases and J shed 8 bases, with 7 bases lying between them. The CDR3 is 11 amino acids. CDR3 sequence: CASSFGRGYTF. The CDR3 DNA reads TGCGCCAGCAGCTTCGGGCGAGGCTACACCTTC.

The chain has TRBV6-5 and TRBJ2-2, with TRBD1 matching 8 bases. After removal of 6 bases from V and 4 bases from J, the junction contained 7 bases not matched to a gene. The CDR3 extends over 15 amino acids. Germline assignment: CDR1 MNHEY and CDR2 SVGAGI. CDR3 in amino acids: CASSLGQGGTGELFF. The DNA of the CDR3 is TGTGCCAGCAGCCTAGGACAGGGAGGCACCGGGGAGCTGTTTTTT.

V is TRBV6-6 and J is TRBJ1-1; 8 positions match TRBD1. The CDR3 sequence is 13 residues long. The J segment lost 7 bases and the V segment lost 5 bases, leaving 6 bases of the junction unmatched. Germline CDR1 reads MNHNY; CDR2 reads SVGAGI (reference sequence). This CDR3 is CASSALDRGEAFF. The CDR3 nucleotides read TGTGCCAGCAGTGCACTCGACAGGGGTGAAGCTTTCTTT.

The chain combines TRBV4-1 with TRBJ2-7, with 8 bases lining up with TRBD2. Germline CDR1 reads MGHRA; CDR2 reads YSYEKL. J gave up 4 bases and V 1 base, and 6 bases lay outside the gene matches. The CDR3 is 15 residues long. The CDR3 loop is CASSQGRGLAYEQYF. The DNA of the CDR3 is TGCGCCAGCAGCCAAGGACGCGGACTAGCTTACGAGCAGTACTTC.

The chain employs TRBV5-1 and TRBJ2-7, with 7 bases aligning to TRBD2. CDR1 is SGHRS, CDR2 YFSETQ, per germline. With 4 bases clipped from V and 0 bases from J, the junction kept 7 bases outside the gene matches. There are 15 residues in the CDR3. DNA of the CDR3: TGCGCCAGCAGCCAGAGCGGGGTAAGCTCCTACGAGCAGTACTTC. Amino acid sequence: CASSQSGVSSYEQYF.

The chain links TRBV11-2 to TRBJ1-1, with no clear D. Trimming left V 2 bases short and J 1 base short, with 17 bases between. Germline V lookup: CDR1 SGHAT, CDR2 FQNNGV. This CDR3 region has 17 residues. CDR3 bases: TGTGCCAGCAGCTTAATGGGGTTTGGGCAGGAGAACACTGAAGCTTTCTTT. Its translation: CASSLMGFGQENTEAFF.

V gene TRBV9 combines with J gene TRBJ2-5; 7 positions agree with TRBD1. Germline V gives CDR1 SGDLS, CDR2 YYNGEE. This CDR3 is built from 16 residues. V trimming: 3 bases; J trimming: 2 bases; junction bases outside the gene matches: 10. The CDR3 here is CASSETGSVRQETQYF. CDR3 DNA: TGTGCCAGCAGCGAGACAGGGTCGGTGAGGCAAGAGACCCAGTACTTC. Filled out from reference TRBV9 and TRBJ2-5, the complete variable domain reads DSGVTQTPKHLITATGQRVTLRCSPRSGDLSVYWYQQSLDQGLQFLIQYYNGEERAKGNILERFSAQQFPDLHSELNLSSLELGDSALYFCASSETGSVRQETQYFGPGTRLLVL.

The chain uses TRBV30 and TRBJ2-7; the D gene is possibly TRBD1 (6 bases). The CDR3 loop spans 19 amino acids. Germline loops: CDR1 GTSNPN, CDR2 SVGIG (reference sequence). V was shortened by 4 bases and J by 0 bases, with 28 bases between the two germline ends. The CDR3 reads CAWTAIFRTEHLSSYEQYF. The CDR3 coding sequence is TGTGCCTGGACAGCCATATTTAGGACAGAGCATCTAAGCTCCTACGAGCAGTACTTC.

The chain is built from TRBV27 and TRBJ2-5; D remains unclear. CDR3 length equals 14 residues. Germline-derived CDR1 and CDR2 are MNHEY and SMNVEV (reference sequence). With 0 bases removed from V and 5 bases from J, the gap between germline ends came to 10 bases. Here the CDR3 DNA reads TGTGCCAGCAGTTTATCTTTGGTGGGGGAGACCCAGTACTTC. Protein sequence: CASSLSLVGETQYF.

In its sample, this clone was seen once. The chain uses TRBV5-4 and TRBJ2-3; possibly TRBD1 for D (6 bases). Trimming removed 0 bases from V and 2 bases from J, with 7 bases in between. Germline V CDR1 and CDR2: SGHNT, YYREEE (reference sequence). The CDR3 runs 14 residues. The chain's CDR3 is CASSLGTDTDTQYF. CDR3 DNA sequence: TGTGCCAGCAGCTTGGGGACAGACACAGATACGCAGTATTTT.

In DNA, the CDR3 is TGTGCCAGCAGCTCGGGGGGAGGGACCTACAATGAGCAGTTCTTC. Encoded protein: CASSSGGGTYNEQFF. The chain employs TRBV11-2 and TRBJ2-1; TRBD2 matches at 7 bases. CDR1 is SGHAT and CDR2 is FQNNGV in the germline V gene. The CDR3 runs to 15 residues. With 4 bases clipped from V and 2 bases from J, the junction kept 5 bases outside the gene matches.

This clone was counted between two and nine times. The rearrangement links TRBV19 to TRBJ1-1; 7 bases line up with TRBD1. Germline CDR1 is LNHDA and CDR2 is SQIVND (reference sequence). The CDR3 runs to 13 residues. J was trimmed by 7 bases and V by 7 bases; bases with no gene match: 9. CDR3: CASKVGQVGEAFF. Written as DNA, the CDR3 is TGTGCCAGTAAGGTAGGACAGGTCGGTGAAGCTTTCTTT.

The count of this clone is one. The rearrangement uses TRBV15 and TRBJ2-7, with D unclear. This CDR3 is built from 14 residues. Germline V gene lookup returns CDR1 LNHNV and CDR2 YYDKDF (reference sequence). Trimming pared 1 base from V and 0 bases from J, leaving 7 bases between. CDR3 protein: CATSRGFSSYEQYF. The DNA of the CDR3 is TGTGCCACCAGCAGAGGATTTAGCTCCTACGAGCAGTACTTC.

The J gene is TRBJ1-1, the V gene TRBV11-2, with TRBD1 as a possible D gene (5 bases). The CDR3 length is 14 residues. CDR1 and CDR2 from the germline V gene are SGHAT and FQNNGV. V dropped 0 bases and J dropped 3 bases, with 8 bases sitting between them. The CDR3 region is CASSLDGGYTEAFF. The CDR3 DNA reads TGTGCCAGCAGCTTAGATGGGGGGTACACTGAAGCTTTCTTT.